Below are 12 T cell receptor beta chains sequenced from a single sample in a study of neurological immune-mediated disorders (dated by TCRdb to about 2019). Receptor amplification or capture employed 5' RACE. The data were produced on an Illumina HiSeq 2500. The public reads were quality trimmed at Q25 with fastp and then assembled into clones with MiXCR by TCRdb, keeping productive beta chains. Records with the same CDR3 protein are collapsed into one entry carrying the most frequent genes and DNA. The sample has 130,000 or so distinct CDR3 sequences on record, 3% to 3.5% of them singletons. The top ten constitute about 1.2% of the sample. Source material: PBMCs. These receptors came from a woman in her twenties or thirties with multiple sclerosis.

There are many counts of this clonotype. This chain links TRBV19 with TRBJ1-5; TRBD1 is a possible D gene (5 bases). The germline V gene has CDR1 LNHDA and CDR2 SQIVND (reference sequence). This CDR3 has 15 amino acids. Trimming removed 3 bases at V and 3 bases at J, with 12 bases between. The CDR3 here is CASSIIGDLNQPQHF. As DNA, the CDR3 is TGTGCCAGTAGTATCATAGGGGACCTCAATCAGCCCCAGCATTTT.

This clonotype was detected ten times or more. This chain uses TRBV27 with TRBJ2-3; 7 bases agree with TRBD2. The germline V gene encodes CDR1 MNHEY and CDR2 SMNVEV (reference sequence). V was clipped by 4 bases and J by 4 bases; unmatched bases: 8. The CDR3 sequence is 15 residues long. CDR3 nucleotides: TGTGCCAGCAGTTGGGGCGGGAGTGGGGCAGATACGCAGTATTTT. Residues: CASSWGGSGADTQYF.

This clonotype was seen many times. The CDR3 DNA reads TGCAGTGCTAGTTTTGGCGTCAATCAGCCCCAGCATTTT. This translates into CSASFGVNQPQHF. The chain carries TRBV20-1 and TRBJ1-5; D is unresolved. The CDR3 runs to 13 residues. V was trimmed by 3 bases and J by 3 bases, leaving 9 bases between them. CDR1 and CDR2 (germline): DFQATT, SNEGSKA (reference sequence).

This clonotype has ten or more counts. The chain has TRBV5-1 and TRBJ2-1, with 8 positions matching TRBD1. The V segment lost 3 bases and the J segment 1 base; nucleotides outside the gene matches: 12. The germline gives CDR1 SGHRS, CDR2 YFSETQ. The CDR3 extends over 18 amino acids. The CDR3 DNA follows: TGCGCCAGCAGCTCACACGGACAGGGCCAAAGATCCTACAATGAGCAGTTCTTC. Translated, it gives CASSSHGQGQRSYNEQFF.

There are many counts of this clonotype. The CDR3: CASSAGAAEAFF. The CDR3 nucleotides are TGTGCCAGCAGTGCCGGGGCCGCCGAAGCTTTCTTT. The V gene is TRBV12-3 or TRBV12-4, the J gene TRBJ1-1, with D maybe TRBD1 (5 bases). The V end was cut by 5 bases, the J end by 8 bases, with 12 bases between. This CDR3 is 12 amino acids long.

This clonotype was recorded many times. The V gene is TRBV7-9, the J gene TRBJ1-2; 9 nucleotides line up with TRBD1. Trimming removed 11 bases from V and 3 bases from J; junction bases left unmatched: 19. Germline V lookup: CDR1 SEHNR, CDR2 FQNEAQ (reference sequence). The CDR3 runs 17 residues. In DNA, the CDR3 is TGTGCCCTCCCCCTGGGGACAGGGTCGCTCTCCTACTATGGCTACACCTTC. It yields the protein CALPLGTGSLSYYGYTF.

This clonotype showed up many times. The chain employs TRBV7-2 and TRBJ2-3; no clear D gene. Germline V lookup: CDR1 SGHTA, CDR2 FQGNSA. V lost 5 bases and J lost 1, with 7 bases in between. The CDR3 sequence is 13 residues long. CDR3 residues: CASSGWGTDTQYF. The CDR3 nucleotides are TGTGCCAGCAGCGGGTGGGGCACAGATACGCAGTATTTT. Looking up the rest from reference TRBV7-2 and TRBJ2-3 gives the full variable domain: GAGVSQSPSNKVTEKGKDVELRCDPISGHTALYWYRQSLGQGLEFLIYFQGNSAPDKSGLPSDRFSAERTGGSVSTLTIQRTQQEDSAVYLCASSGWGTDTQYFGPGTRLTVL.

This clonotype was detected many times. V and J are TRBV5-5 and TRBJ2-3; 12 bases are a match to TRBD1. Germline assignment: CDR1 SGHKS and CDR2 YYEKEE (reference sequence). V lost 6 bases, J lost 5 bases, and 13 bases stayed unmatched. CDR3 length: 17 amino acids. CDR3 region: CASIRGGTGGRVDTQYF. The CDR3 DNA is TGTGCCAGCATCCGTGGGGGGACAGGGGGCCGCGTAGATACGCAGTATTTT.

This clonotype was observed at least ten times. The J gene is TRBJ2-7, the V gene TRBV5-6; the match to TRBD2 covers 8 bases. Germline V lookup: CDR1 SGHDT, CDR2 YYEEEE. V lost 4 bases and J lost 3; bases outside the gene matches: 6. This CDR3 is 14 amino acids long. CDR3: CASSLGTSIYEQYF. CDR3 bases: TGTGCCAGCAGCCTCGGGACTAGTATCTACGAGCAGTACTTC.

This clonotype was recorded once. This chain uses TRBV20-1 with TRBJ1-2; possible D gene TRBD1, 5 bases. Germline CDR1 DFQATT, CDR2 SNEGSKA (reference sequence). The ends were cut back, 3 bases at V and 5 bases at J, with 13 bases in the middle. The CDR3 totals 13 residues. The DNA for the CDR3 is TGCAGTGCTAGCCCCGCGGGGCGGTATGGCTACACCTTC. Translated, it gives CSASPAGRYGYTF.

This clonotype has at least ten counts. The V call is TRBV4-3, the J call TRBJ1-1; no reliable D call. The CDR3 is 15 residues long. The V gene lost 0 bases and the J gene lost 1 base, with 9 bases spanning the gap. In germline, CDR1 is LGHNA, CDR2 YSLEER. In nucleotides, the CDR3 is TGCGCCAGCAGCCAAGAAAGGGAGGGGAACACTGAAGCTTTCTTT. Protein sequence: CASSQEREGNTEAFF.

This clonotype was counted only a few times. This could be a read error, since a much larger clone is one nucleotide away. The chain is built from TRBV7-6 and TRBJ1-6; D is undetermined. The CDR3 length is 14 residues. The V gene's germline CDR1 is SGHVS and CDR2 FNYEAQ. The CDR3, as DNA: TGTGCCAGCAGCTTACGGGAGTGGAATTCACCCCTCAACTTT. As protein: CASSLREWNSPLNF.